This TCR beta chain was captured in a study of somatic mutations in cytotoxic T cells in rheumatoid arthritis. Findings and caveats of the study: Just what the expanded CD8+ clones targeted, in terms of antigens, remained unknown.

Points on this clone: Its matching antigen is unknown.

Each population, CD4+ and CD8+ cells, was isolated by positive magnetic bead selection and checked for purity by flow cytometry. The repertoire was sequenced with immunoSEQ multiplex PCR; TCRdb's copy has only in-frame clones and lacks some. The sample records more than 15,000 clones, 85% being singletons. Germline assignment: CDR1 SGHDT and CDR2 YYEEEE. Trimming left V 3 bases short and J 1 base short, with 8 bases between. This CDR3 region has 14 residues. This TCR was recovered from a woman aged 35 to 49 with rheumatoid arthritis. Sequencing was performed on CD8+ T cells sorted from blood. The V gene is TRBV5-6, the J gene TRBJ1-5; TRBD1 might be the D (6 bases). The CDR3 DNA follows: TGTGCCAGCAGCTCAGGGGCGAGCAATCAGCCCCAGCATTTT. Protein: CASSSGASNQPQHF.